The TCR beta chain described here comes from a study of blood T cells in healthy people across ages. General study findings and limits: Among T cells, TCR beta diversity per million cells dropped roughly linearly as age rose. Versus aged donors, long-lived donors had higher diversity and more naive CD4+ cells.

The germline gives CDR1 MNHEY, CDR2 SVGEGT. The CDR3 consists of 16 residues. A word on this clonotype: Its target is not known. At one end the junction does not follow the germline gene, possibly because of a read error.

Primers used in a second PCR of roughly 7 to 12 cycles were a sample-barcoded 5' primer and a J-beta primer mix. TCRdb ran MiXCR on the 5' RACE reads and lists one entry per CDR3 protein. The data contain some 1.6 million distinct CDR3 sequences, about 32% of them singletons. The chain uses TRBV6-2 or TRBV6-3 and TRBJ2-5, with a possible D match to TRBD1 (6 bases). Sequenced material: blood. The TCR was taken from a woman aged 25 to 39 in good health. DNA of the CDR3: TGTGCCAACAGTTTGGGGGCAGGACAGTTCCAAGAGACCCAGTACTTC. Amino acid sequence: CANSLGAGQFQETQYF.